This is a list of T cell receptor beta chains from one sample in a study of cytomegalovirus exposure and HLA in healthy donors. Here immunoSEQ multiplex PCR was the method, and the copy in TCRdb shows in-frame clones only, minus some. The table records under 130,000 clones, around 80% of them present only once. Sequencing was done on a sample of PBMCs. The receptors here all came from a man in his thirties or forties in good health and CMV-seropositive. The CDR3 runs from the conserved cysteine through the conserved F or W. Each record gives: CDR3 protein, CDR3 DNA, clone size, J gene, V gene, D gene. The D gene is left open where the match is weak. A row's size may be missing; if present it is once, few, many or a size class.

cdr3_aa: CASSKGQTYEQYF
cdr3_nt: TGTGCCAGTAGTAAAGGACAGACCTACGAGCAGTACTTC
clone_size: NA
j_call: TRBJ2-7
v_call: TRBV19
d_call: NA

cdr3_aa: CASSLAGGGYPPDTQYF
cdr3_nt: TGTGCCAGCAGCTTAGCCGGGGGGGGATACCCGCCGGATACGCAGTATTTT
clone_size: NA
j_call: TRBJ2-3
v_call: TRBV7-2
d_call: TRBD2

cdr3_aa: CASSLAELNEKLFF
cdr3_nt: TGTGCCAGCAGCTTAGCAGAACTTAATGAAAAACTGTTTTTT
clone_size: NA
j_call: TRBJ1-4
v_call: TRBV7-9
d_call: NA

cdr3_aa: CASTIGGTGNTIYF
cdr3_nt: TGTGCCAGCACTATTGGCGGGACTGGAAACACCATATATTTT
clone_size: NA
j_call: TRBJ1-3
v_call: TRBV28
d_call: NA

cdr3_aa: CASSDTGGYYGYTF
cdr3_nt: TGTGCCAGCAGCGACACAGGGGGCTACTATGGCTACACCTTC
clone_size: NA
j_call: TRBJ1-2
v_call: TRBV14
d_call: TRBD1

cdr3_aa: CASSFNSLNQPQHF
cdr3_nt: TGTGCCAGCAGTTTTAATTCCCTGAATCAGCCCCAGCATTTT
clone_size: NA
j_call: TRBJ1-5
v_call: TRBV28
d_call: NA

cdr3_aa: CASAGDPTDTQYF
cdr3_nt: TGTGCCAGCGCAGGGGACCCCACAGATACGCAGTATTTT
clone_size: NA
j_call: TRBJ2-3
v_call: TRBV7-8
d_call: NA

cdr3_aa: CASRSGINTGELFF
cdr3_nt: TGTGCCAGCAGATCGGGGATCAACACCGGGGAGCTGTTTTTT
clone_size: NA
j_call: TRBJ2-2
v_call: TRBV2
d_call: NA

cdr3_aa: CASSEGRETYGYTF
cdr3_nt: TGTGCCAGCAGTGAGGGAAGAGAGACCTATGGCTACACCTTC
clone_size: few
j_call: TRBJ1-2
v_call: TRBV27
d_call: NA

cdr3_aa: CASSPGSGVNYGYTF
cdr3_nt: TGTGCCAGCAGCCCGGGTAGCGGCGTTAACTATGGCTACACCTTC
clone_size: once
j_call: TRBJ1-2
v_call: TRBV5-5
d_call: NA

cdr3_aa: CASSSSTSGVGTQYF
cdr3_nt: TGTGCCAGCAGTTCGTCGACTAGCGGGGTCGGGACCCAGTACTTC
clone_size: NA
j_call: TRBJ2-5
v_call: TRBV6-5
d_call: TRBD2

cdr3_aa: CASSLPAGISYNSPLHF
cdr3_nt: TGTGCCAGCAGCTTACCTGCGGGAATATCCTATAATTCACCCCTCCACTTT
clone_size: NA
j_call: TRBJ1-6
v_call: TRBV7-8
d_call: NA

cdr3_aa: CASSPGASDTQYF
cdr3_nt: TGTGCCAGCTCACCGGGGGCATCAGATACGCAGTATTTT
clone_size: NA
j_call: TRBJ2-3
v_call: TRBV18
d_call: NA

cdr3_aa: CASSLGAGNYGYTF
cdr3_nt: TGTGCCAGCAGTTTAGGGGCGGGGAACTATGGCTACACCTTC
clone_size: NA
j_call: TRBJ1-2
v_call: TRBV28
d_call: NA

cdr3_aa: CASSVKRGQTEAFF
cdr3_nt: TGTGCCAGCAGTGTGAAGAGGGGGCAAACTGAAGCTTTCTTT
clone_size: NA
j_call: TRBJ1-1
v_call: TRBV2
d_call: TRBD1

cdr3_aa: CASSPDPGQGSNEQFF
cdr3_nt: TGTGCCAGCAGCCCAGATCCGGGACAGGGGTCCAATGAGCAGTTCTTC
clone_size: few
j_call: TRBJ2-1
v_call: TRBV6-4
d_call: TRBD1

cdr3_aa: CASSVEQGATEAFF
cdr3_nt: TGTGCCAGCAGTGTGGAACAGGGGGCGACTGAAGCTTTCTTT
clone_size: NA
j_call: TRBJ1-1
v_call: TRBV2
d_call: TRBD1

cdr3_aa: CASSPGLSSGNTIYF
cdr3_nt: TGTGCCAGTAGCCCGGGTCTTAGCTCTGGAAACACCATATATTTT
clone_size: NA
j_call: TRBJ1-3
v_call: TRBV19
d_call: NA

cdr3_aa: CASSLLGGHLSNQPQHF
cdr3_nt: TGTGCCAGCAGCTTATTGGGGGGGCACCTTAGCAATCAGCCCCAGCATTTT
clone_size: NA
j_call: TRBJ1-5
v_call: TRBV7-8
d_call: NA

cdr3_aa: CAWDRGSSGNTIYF
cdr3_nt: TGTGCCTGGGACCGGGGGAGCTCTGGAAACACCATATATTTT
clone_size: NA
j_call: TRBJ1-3
v_call: TRBV30
d_call: NA

cdr3_aa: CASRDYPIRNQPQHF
cdr3_nt: TGTGCCAGCAGAGACTACCCTATCCGGAATCAGCCCCAGCATTTT
clone_size: NA
j_call: TRBJ1-5
v_call: TRBV2
d_call: NA

cdr3_aa: CASSQDRDYSYNEQFF
cdr3_nt: TGCGCCAGCAGCCAAGACCGGGACTACTCCTACAATGAGCAGTTCTTC
clone_size: few
j_call: TRBJ2-1
v_call: TRBV4-3
d_call: TRBD2